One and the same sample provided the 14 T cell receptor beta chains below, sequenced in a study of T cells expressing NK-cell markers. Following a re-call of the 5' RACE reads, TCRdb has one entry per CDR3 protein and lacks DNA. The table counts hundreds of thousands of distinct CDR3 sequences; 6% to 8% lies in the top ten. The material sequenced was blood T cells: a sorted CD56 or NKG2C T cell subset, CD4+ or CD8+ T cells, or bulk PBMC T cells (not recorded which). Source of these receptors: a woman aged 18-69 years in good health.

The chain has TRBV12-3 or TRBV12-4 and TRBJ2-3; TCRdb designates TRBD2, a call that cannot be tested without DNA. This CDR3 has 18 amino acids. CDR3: CASTPPPGTSGSGDTQYF.

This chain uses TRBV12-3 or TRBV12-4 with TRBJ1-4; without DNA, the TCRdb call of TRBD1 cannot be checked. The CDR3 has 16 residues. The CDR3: CASSITPGQRKGKLFF.

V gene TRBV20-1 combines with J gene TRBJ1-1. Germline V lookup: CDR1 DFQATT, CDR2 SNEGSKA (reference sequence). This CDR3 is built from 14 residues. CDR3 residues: CSAPGRGALPEAFF.

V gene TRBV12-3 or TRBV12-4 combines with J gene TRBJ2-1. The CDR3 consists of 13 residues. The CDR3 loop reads CASGTGRTNEQFF.

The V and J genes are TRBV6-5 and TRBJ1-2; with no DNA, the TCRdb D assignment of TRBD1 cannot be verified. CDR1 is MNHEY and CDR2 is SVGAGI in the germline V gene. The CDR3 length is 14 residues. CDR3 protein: CASSYDGTDYGYTF.

The chain's CDR3 is CASSPGGGRKREQFF. The rearrangement uses TRBV4-3 and TRBJ2-1; absent DNA, TCRdb's TRBD1 call cannot be checked. CDR1 LGHNA and CDR2 YSLEER come from the germline V gene. This CDR3 spans 15 amino acids.

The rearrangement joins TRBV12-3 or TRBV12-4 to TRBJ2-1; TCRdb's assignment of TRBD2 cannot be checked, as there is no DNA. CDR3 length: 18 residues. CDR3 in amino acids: CASTPGTSGRPPYNEQFF.

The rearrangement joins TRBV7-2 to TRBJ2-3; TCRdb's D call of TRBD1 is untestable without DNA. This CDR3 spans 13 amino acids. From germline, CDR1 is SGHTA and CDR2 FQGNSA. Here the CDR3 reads CASSLNRADTQYF.

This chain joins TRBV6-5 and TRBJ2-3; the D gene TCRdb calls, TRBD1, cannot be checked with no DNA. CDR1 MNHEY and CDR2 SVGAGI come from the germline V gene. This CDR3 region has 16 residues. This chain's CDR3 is CASSYSQGGSTDTQYF.

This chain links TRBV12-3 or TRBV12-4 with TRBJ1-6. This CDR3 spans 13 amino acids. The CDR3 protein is CASSFKGLSPLHF.

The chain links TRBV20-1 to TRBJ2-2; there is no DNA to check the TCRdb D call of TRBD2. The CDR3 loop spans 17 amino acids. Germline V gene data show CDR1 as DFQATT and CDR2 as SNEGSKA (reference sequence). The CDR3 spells CSARDPFGLGGTGELFF.

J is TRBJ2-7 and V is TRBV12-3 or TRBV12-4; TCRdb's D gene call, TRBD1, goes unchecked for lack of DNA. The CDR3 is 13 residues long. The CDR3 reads CASSVRTGVEQYF.

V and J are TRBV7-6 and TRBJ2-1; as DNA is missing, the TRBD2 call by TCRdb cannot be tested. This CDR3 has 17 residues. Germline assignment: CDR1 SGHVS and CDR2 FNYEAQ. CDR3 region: CASSLQPGLEIYNEQFF. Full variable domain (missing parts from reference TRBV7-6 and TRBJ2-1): GAGVSQSPRYKVTKRGQDVALRCDPISGHVSLYWYRQALGQGPEFLTYFNYEAQQDKSGLPNDRFSAERPEGSISTLTIQRTEQRDSAMYRCASSLQPGLEIYNEQFFGPGTRLTVL.

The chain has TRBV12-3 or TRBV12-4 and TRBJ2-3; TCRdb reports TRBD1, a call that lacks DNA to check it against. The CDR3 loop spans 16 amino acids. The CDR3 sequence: CASRTQGKLGTDTQYF.